The following is a TCR beta chain sequence with its context. The source of the sample is a study of blood T cell repertoires in COVID-19. The wider study: Some COVID-19 samples were acute and others convalescent; all came from the United States, Italy and Spain. The cDNA or gDNA used as material had been derived from T cells, B-cell-depleted T cells, or PBMCs.

In the source study's methods: Estimation of nucleated cell counts was performed using reference gene primer amplification. Repertoires were generated with immunoSEQ multiplex PCR, while TCRdb's copy carries only in-frame clones and drops some. V, J and clone size are those of that table, while D and trimming were read from the DNA. The sample has approximately 100,000 clones; approximately 80% are singletons. V dropped 0 bases and J dropped 7 bases, with 18 bases sitting between them. The germline CDR1 and CDR2 sequences are MNHNS and SASEGT. This CDR3 contains 16 residues. The sequenced sample consisted of peripheral blood. The TCR sequence derives from a woman in her forties or fifties with acute or convalescent COVID-19. V usage is TRBV6-1 and J usage is TRBJ1-2; D may be TRBD1 (6 bases). CDR3 in amino acids: CASSEASWTALRGYTF. As DNA, the CDR3 is TGTGCCAGCAGTGAAGCGAGCTGGACAGCCTTACGTGGCTACACCTTC.